This T cell receptor (beta chain) emerged from a study of a mutant IDH1 vaccine in newly diagnosed glioma. Findings of the study overall: The study observed vaccine-induced immune responses in roughly 93% of patients.

This clone was seen only a few times. The antigen is unknown. Regarding time point: week 23, last vaccination. Mutant IDH1 20-mer peptide, at 300 ug, made up each vaccine dose, with topical imiquimod. The data were produced by immunoSEQ multiplex PCR, yet TCRdb's version contains in-frame clones alone and is incomplete. This sample has tens of thousands of clones, with around 85% found just once. The sequence was obtained from a woman in her forties or fifties with glioma. The sample here was PBMCs, taken from a glioma patient whose treatment included an IDH1 peptide vaccine.

The CDR3 DNA reads TGTGCCAGCAGTCCCGGACAGGGGGCCACTGAAGCTTTCTTT. Amino acids: CASSPGQGATEAFF. This chain uses TRBV9 with TRBJ1-1; TRBD1 aligns across 11 bases. The CDR3 is 14 amino acids. V lost 5 bases to trimming and J lost 4 bases; unmatched junction nucleotides: 4. Per the germline V gene, CDR1 is SGDLS and CDR2 is YYNGEE.